A single sample is the source of the 32 T cell receptor beta chains below, sequenced in a study of T-cell memory formation after mild COVID-19 (dated by TCRdb to about 2021). Receptor libraries were prepared by 5' RACE. The instrument was an Illumina NovaSeq 6000. In-frame beta chains were kept once TCRdb had trimmed the public reads at Q25 with fastp and called clones with MiXCR. Rows with one shared CDR3 protein collapse into an entry with the most common genes and DNA. Present in this sample are about 110,000 distinct CDR3 sequences, approximately 15% of which were seen just once. Less than 35% of the sample is held by the ten biggest clonotypes. Sequencing was performed on PBMCs or a T cell subset sorted from them (not recorded which). Receptor source: an adult woman who had mild COVID-19 (a few samples of this study predate the infection). The sample titles of this study are shuffled in the database, so cell type and time point are left out; the donor was told from shared clones.

This clonotype occurred a few times. This sequence joins TRBV25-1 and TRBJ2-5; 7 bases line up with TRBD2. Per the germline V gene, CDR1 is MGHDK and CDR2 is SYGVNS. The V gene end was trimmed by 5 bases and the J gene end by 1 base; junction bases not matched to a gene: 10. The CDR3 contains 16 residues. This chain's CDR3 is CASSPGGERAQETQYF. The CDR3 coding sequence is TGTGCCAGCAGTCCTGGGGGGGAAAGAGCCCAAGAGACCCAGTACTTC. The variable domain in full, completed from reference TRBV25-1 and TRBJ2-5, reads EADIYQTPRYLVIGTGKKITLECSQTMGHDKMYWYQQDPGMELHLIHYSYGVNSTEKGDLSSESTVSRIRTEHFPLTLESARPSHTSQYLCASSPGGERAQETQYFGPGTRLLVL.

There are a few counts of this clonotype. This rearrangement joins TRBV25-1 to TRBJ2-1; D not resolved. Trimming pared 0 bases from V and 9 bases from J, leaving 9 bases between. CDR1 and CDR2 from the germline V gene are MGHDK and SYGVNS. CDR3 size: 13 residues. CDR3 DNA sequence: TGTGCCAGCAGTGAATATAGCTCACGTGAGCAGTTCTTC. It is translated as CASSEYSSREQFF.

V and J are TRBV15 and TRBJ1-1; possibly TRBD1 for D (5 bases). Germline lookup yields CDR1 LNHNV and CDR2 YYDKDF (reference sequence). The CDR3 runs 15 residues. V was cut by 1 base and J by 6 bases, with 15 bases left in between. DNA for the CDR3: TGTGCCACCAGCAGAGTGGAAGTGGGGGTGCCTGAAGCTTTCTTT. Its protein product is CATSRVEVGVPEAFF.

This clonotype has at least ten counts. Here the CDR3 reads CASSVRGEQPQHF. The CDR3 DNA reads TGTGCCAGCAGCGTCAGGGGGGAACAGCCCCAGCATTTT. The V call is TRBV7-2, the J call TRBJ1-5; TRBD1 aligns across 7 bases. The CDR3 totals 13 residues. The germline gives CDR1 SGHTA, CDR2 FQGNSA. V shed 5 bases and J 7 bases; nucleotides not matched to a gene: 5.

The genes are TRBV2 and TRBJ1-1, with TRBD1 as a possible D gene (5 bases). The CDR3 runs to 14 residues. CDR1 is SNHLY, CDR2 FYNNEI, per germline. The V end lost 2 bases, the J end lost 5 bases, and 12 bases lay between the germline ends. In nucleotides, the CDR3 is TGTGCCAGCAGTGAAAGCTCAGGGATAACTGAAGCTTTCTTT. Its protein product is CASSESSGITEAFF.

This clonotype came up a few times. V is TRBV4-2 and J is TRBJ2-5; 10 positions agree with TRBD2. The V gene's germline CDR1 is LGHNA and CDR2 YNFKEQ. V lost 0 bases, J lost 2 bases, and 3 bases stayed unmatched. This CDR3 spans 16 amino acids. The CDR3 protein is CASSQELAGAQETQYF. In nucleotides, the CDR3 is TGTGCCAGCAGCCAAGAGCTAGCGGGGGCACAAGAGACCCAGTACTTC.

This sequence joins TRBV19 and TRBJ1-1; D gene ambiguous. Germline V CDR1 and CDR2: LNHDA, SQIVND (reference sequence). Trimming removed 3 bases at V and 4 bases at J, with 12 bases between. The CDR3 consists of 14 residues. CDR3 in amino acids: CASSMSGLGTEAFF. CDR3 sequence (DNA): TGTGCCAGTAGTATGTCGGGGTTGGGCACTGAAGCTTTCTTT.

This clonotype was seen a few times. The genes are TRBV6-1 and TRBJ1-2, with no clear D. Germline loops: CDR1 MNHNS, CDR2 SASEGT. V dropped 8 bases and J dropped 5 bases, with 15 bases sitting between them. The CDR3 sequence is 13 residues long. CDR3 amino acids: CASSARVGYGYTF. Here the CDR3 DNA reads TGTGCCAGCTCAGCACGTGTAGGGTATGGCTACACCTTC.

This clonotype has a handful of counts. V usage is TRBV4-1 and J usage is TRBJ2-1; 14 bases fit TRBD2. The junction had 1 base not matched to a gene; V was cut back by 3 bases and J by 6 bases. Looked up from germline, CDR1 is MGHRA and CDR2 is YSYEKL. The CDR3 loop spans 15 amino acids. In DNA, the CDR3 is TGCGCCAGCAGCCAGGGACTAGCGGGAGCCAATGAGCAGTTCTTC. This gives the protein CASSQGLAGANEQFF.

This clonotype appeared a few times. The chain couples TRBV18 to TRBJ2-1, with D maybe TRBD2 (5 bases). CDR3 length: 16 amino acids. Trimming removed 6 bases from V and 2 bases from J, with 17 bases in between. Germline-derived CDR1 and CDR2 are KGHSH and LQKENI. Here the CDR3 reads CASSPIAADAYNEQFF. The DNA of the CDR3 is TGTGCCAGCTCTCCCATAGCAGCGGACGCCTACAATGAGCAGTTCTTC.

The V call is TRBV12-3 or TRBV12-4, the J call TRBJ2-1; D possibly corresponds to TRBD2 (5 bases). Trimming took 5 bases from V and 1 from J, leaving 15 bases between them. This CDR3 has 16 amino acids. The CDR3 sequence: CASSPPKIASYNEQFF. The CDR3 coding sequence is TGTGCCAGCAGTCCCCCGAAAATAGCGTCCTACAATGAGCAGTTCTTC.

There are a few counts of this clonotype. This chain connects TRBV29-1 to TRBJ2-2; 14 bases match TRBD2. The trim removed 6 bases at V and 0 bases at J, leaving 12 bases unmatched. CDR1 is SQVTM, CDR2 ANQGSEA, per germline. This CDR3 is built from 19 residues. The CDR3 DNA reads as TGCAGCGTACTGGGGACTAGCGGGGGCCCTACCCCGAACACCGGGGAGCTGTTTTTT. Amino acids: CSVLGTSGGPTPNTGELFF.

This clonotype was detected a few times. This chain joins TRBV5-6 and TRBJ2-4; D might be TRBD1 (6 bases). CDR3 size: 18 residues. The ends were cut back, 2 bases at V and 0 bases at J, with 18 bases in the middle. Germline V gives CDR1 SGHDT, CDR2 YYEEEE. DNA of the CDR3: TGTGCCAGCAGCTTTTATTCAGGGGAACTATTAGCCAAAAACATTCAGTACTTC. Translated, it gives CASSFYSGELLAKNIQYF. The variable domain in full, completed from reference TRBV5-6 and TRBJ2-4, reads DAGVTQSPTHLIKTRGQQVTLRCSPKSGHDTVSWYQQALGQGPQFIFQYYEEEERQRGNFPDRFSGHQFPNYSSELNVNALLLGDSALYLCASSFYSGELLAKNIQYFGAGTRLSVL.

This clonotype was found a few times. The V and J genes are TRBV5-1 and TRBJ2-3; 13 bases line up with TRBD2. This CDR3 is 18 amino acids long. From germline, CDR1 is SGHRS and CDR2 YFSETQ. Trimming removed 3 bases from V and 6 bases from J; junction bases left unmatched: 13. In DNA, the CDR3 is TGCGCCAGCAGCTGGCCTACTAGCGGGGGGGCGTTTGCCGATACGCAGTATTTT. It is translated as CASSWPTSGGAFADTQYF. The full variable domain, rest sourced from reference TRBV5-1 and TRBJ2-3, is KAGVTQTPRYLIKTRGQQVTLSCSPISGHRSVSWYQQTPGQGLQFLFEYFSETQRNKGNFPGRFSGRQFSNSRSEMNVSTLELGDSALYLCASSWPTSGGAFADTQYFGPGTRLTVL.

This clonotype was seen more than once but under ten times. The chain has TRBV12-3 or TRBV12-4 and TRBJ2-3, with D unresolved. The CDR3 contains 15 residues. Trimming removed 2 bases at V and 0 bases at J, with 9 bases between. As DNA, the CDR3 is TGTGCCAGCAGTTTATACGGAACTAGCACAGATACGCAGTATTTT. This codes for CASSLYGTSTDTQYF.

V and J are TRBV5-1 and TRBJ2-7; tentative D call: TRBD1 (7 bases). Between the trimmed V and J ends, which lost 0 bases and 7 bases, there was a span of 17 bases. Germline lookup yields CDR1 SGHRS and CDR2 YFSETQ. This CDR3 region has 15 residues. CDR3 nucleotides: TGCGCCAGCAGCTTGGCCGGACAGGTCGCGGGGGAGCAGTACTTC. This encodes CASSLAGQVAGEQYF.

This clonotype was observed a few times. J is TRBJ1-5 and V is TRBV5-5, with TRBD1 matching 9 bases. J lost 6 bases, V lost 0 bases, and 4 bases had no gene match. Looked up from germline, CDR1 is SGHKS and CDR2 is YYEKEE (reference sequence). The CDR3 loop spans 15 amino acids. The CDR3 sequence: CASSLGWTGVQPQHF. CDR3 in DNA: TGTGCCAGCAGCTTGGGCTGGACAGGGGTTCAGCCCCAGCATTTT. The entire variable domain, with the rest obtained from reference TRBV5-5 and TRBJ1-5, is as follows: DAGVTQSPTHLIKTRGQQVTLRCSPISGHKSVSWYQQVLGQGPQFIFQYYEKEERGRGNFPDRFSARQFPNYSSELNVNALLLGDSALYLCASSLGWTGVQPQHFGDGTRLSIL.

The rearrangement links TRBV18 to TRBJ2-7; D is ambiguous. Deletions cut 5 bases from V and 3 bases from J, with 8 bases between. The CDR3 contains 12 residues. Germline loops: CDR1 KGHSH, CDR2 LQKENI. As DNA, the CDR3 is TGTGCCAGCTCAACCTCAGGCTACGAGCAGTACTTC. This translates into CASSTSGYEQYF.

V gene TRBV27 combines with J gene TRBJ1-2, with D tentatively TRBD1 (5 bases). V was cut by 4 bases and J by 4 bases, with 10 bases left in between. Germline lookup yields CDR1 MNHEY and CDR2 SMNVEV (reference sequence). The CDR3 contains 13 residues. The CDR3 nucleotides read TGTGCCAGCAGTTGGGGGGTCGGCTATGGCTACACCTTC. Its protein product is CASSWGVGYGYTF.

The sample holds a few counts of this clonotype. V and J are TRBV11-2 and TRBJ2-7; 11 nucleotides agree with TRBD1. This CDR3 comprises 15 residues. Per the germline V gene, CDR1 is SGHAT and CDR2 is FQNNGV. V trimming: 2 bases; J trimming: 4 bases; junction bases outside the gene matches: 4. The chain's CDR3 is CASSLTGTGGYEQYF. The DNA of the CDR3 is TGTGCCAGCAGCTTAACCGGGACAGGGGGATACGAGCAGTACTTC.

This clonotype was counted ten times or more. The rearrangement links TRBV11-2 to TRBJ2-5; a possible D gene is TRBD2 (5 bases). The CDR3 is 14 amino acids. Trimming stripped 5 bases from V and 5 bases from J, with 15 bases between. Germline V gene lookup returns CDR1 SGHAT and CDR2 FQNNGV. The CDR3 DNA follows: TGTGCCAGCAGCACACCTGTGAGGGTGGAGACCCAGTACTTC. This encodes CASSTPVRVETQYF.

In its sample, this clonotype was seen a few times. The V gene is TRBV5-1, the J gene TRBJ2-7; 9 bases align to TRBD1. The germline V gene encodes CDR1 SGHRS and CDR2 YFSETQ. Losses at the gene ends were 3 bases for V and 0 bases for J; bases not matched to a gene: 4. This CDR3 region has 15 residues. This chain's CDR3 is CASSWGTGSSYEQYF. The CDR3 DNA reads as TGCGCCAGCAGCTGGGGGACAGGGAGCTCCTACGAGCAGTACTTC.

The chain uses TRBV12-3 or TRBV12-4 and TRBJ1-1; D is perhaps TRBD1 (5 bases). The CDR3 runs to 15 residues. V dropped 6 bases and J dropped 5 bases, with 19 bases sitting between them. CDR3 protein: CASRSSQAGLTEAFF. The CDR3, as DNA: TGTGCCAGCAGATCATCACAGGCGGGGTTAACTGAAGCTTTCTTT.

This clonotype was seen ten or more times. The V gene is TRBV11-3, the J gene TRBJ2-2; 7 bases agree with TRBD1. After removal of 10 bases from V and 7 bases from J, the junction contained 3 bases not matched to a gene. CDR1 and CDR2 (germline): SGHNT, YENEEA. The CDR3 is 11 residues long. The CDR3, as DNA: TGTGCCACACAGGGGTACGGGGAGCTGTTTTTT. As protein: CATQGYGELFF.

This clonotype came up once. The gene calls are TRBV2 and TRBJ2-1, with 11 bases that match TRBD2. Per the germline V gene, CDR1 is SNHLY and CDR2 is FYNNEI. The CDR3 contains 18 residues. J lost 4 bases, V lost 3 bases, and 11 bases had no gene match. CDR3 DNA sequence: TGTGCCAGCAGTGAGCCCCTACTAGCGGGGGCCACTTACAATGAGCAGTTCTTC. Its translation is CASSEPLLAGATYNEQFF.

Details on this clonotype: One end of the junction does not line up with germline, which may come from a read error. V and J are TRBV12-3 or TRBV12-4 and TRBJ2-7; tentatively, D is TRBD1 (5 bases). The CDR3 extends over 13 amino acids. The CDR3 loop is CSSSWTLSYEQYF. The CDR3 nucleotides are TGTTCCAGCAGCTGGACACTCTCCTACGAGCAGTACTTC.

V and J are TRBV29-1 and TRBJ2-7; maybe TRBD1 (6 bases). Trimming took off 6 bases at V and 1 base at J, with 13 bases between the two ends. Germline-derived CDR1 and CDR2 are SQVTM and ANQGSEA. CDR3 length equals 13 residues. The CDR3 loop reads CSVYTGSSYEQYF. CDR3 sequence (DNA): TGCAGCGTATATACAGGGTCATCCTACGAGCAGTACTTC.

J is TRBJ1-2 and V is TRBV20-1, with D uncertain. CDR1 DFQATT and CDR2 SNEGSKA come from the germline V gene (reference sequence). CDR3 size: 10 residues. Trimming took off 3 bases at V and 6 bases at J, with 5 bases between the two ends. CDR3 bases: TGCAGTGCTAGGTGGGATGGCTACACCTTC. Its translation: CSARWDGYTF.

This clonotype showed up just a few times. The CDR3 sequence: CASSLSLAGTNEQFF. CDR3 nucleotide sequence: TGTGCCAGCAGCTTATCGCTAGCGGGCACCAATGAGCAGTTCTTC. This chain uses TRBV7-2 with TRBJ2-1, with 8 bases fitting TRBD2. The CDR3 runs to 15 residues. Germline V gene lookup returns CDR1 SGHTA and CDR2 FQGNSA. J gave up 6 bases and V 2 bases, and 6 bases lay outside the gene matches.

This chain joins TRBV18 and TRBJ2-1, with D possibly called TRBD1 or TRBD2 (5 bases each). Germline CDR1 reads KGHSH; CDR2 reads LQKENI. The CDR3 has 15 amino acids. V dropped 3 bases and J dropped 5 bases, with 14 bases sitting between them. CDR3 DNA: TGTGCCAGCTCACCTGGGACCTATTGGAACAATGAGCAGTTCTTC. Translated, it gives CASSPGTYWNNEQFF. Full variable domain (missing parts from reference TRBV18 and TRBJ2-1): NAGVMQNPRHLVRRRGQEARLRCSPMKGHSHVYWYRQLPEEGLKFMVYLQKENIIDESGMPKERFSAEFPKEGPSILRIQQVVRGDSAAYFCASSPGTYWNNEQFFGPGTRLTVL.

The rearrangement uses TRBV7-7 and TRBJ2-2; D unclear. This CDR3 contains 12 residues. V was trimmed by 4 bases and J by 5 bases, leaving 5 bases between them. Germline V gives CDR1 SSHAT, CDR2 FNYEAQ (reference sequence). As DNA, the CDR3 is TGTGCCAGCAGCTCTATGACCGGGGAGCTGTTTTTT. Protein product: CASSSMTGELFF.

V and J are TRBV5-4 and TRBJ2-7; tentatively, D is TRBD2 (6 bases). CDR3 length: 15 residues. Germline lookup yields CDR1 SGHNT and CDR2 YYREEE (reference sequence). Trimming removed 1 base at V and 4 bases at J, with 15 bases between. DNA of the CDR3: TGTGCCAGCAGCTTGTACGGGGGAGTGGGATACGAGCAGTACTTC. It is translated as CASSLYGGVGYEQYF.